The T cell receptor beta chain described here comes from a study of tumor and adjacent non-tumor tissue in lung cancer. No cell sorting was done before RNA was extracted from the tissue. Remarks on this clonotype: What it recognizes is unknown.

Three rounds of nested PCR, following a modified ARM-PCR protocol, produced the TCRbeta library. TCRdb redid the calling of the multiplex PCR reads with MiXCR, one entry per CDR3 protein. This sample carries tens of thousands of distinct CDR3 sequences, approximately 73% of them seen once, and the ten largest clones take roughly 28%. The germline gives CDR1 DFQATT, CDR2 SNEGSKA (reference sequence). V shed 3 bases and J shed 3 bases, with 15 bases lying between them. The CDR3 sequence is 15 residues long. General study points: Tumor tissue had significantly higher TCR diversity than normal lung.

The clonotype comes from a man aged 55 to 70 with non-small cell lung cancer. The sequenced sample consisted of lung tumor tissue. The chain has TRBV20-1 and TRBJ2-1; D possibly corresponds to TRBD1 (5 bases). CDR3 in DNA: TGCAGTGCTAGGGAGACAGCACAGCACTACAATGAGCAGTTCTTC. It specifies CSARETAQHYNEQFF.